Following are 9 T cell receptor beta chains from one sample sequenced in a study of blood T cell repertoires in COVID-19. The method was immunoSEQ multiplex PCR; TCRdb's version includes in-frame clones alone and lacks a portion of them. The repertoire consists of some 56,000 clones, with roughly 70% occurring once and the leading ten covering 15% to 20%. The material sequenced was peripheral blood. The origin of the receptors is a woman aged 50 to 60 with active or convalescent COVID-19.

The chain couples TRBV15 to TRBJ2-1; 10 bases align to TRBD1. The CDR3 runs 19 residues. J lost 3 bases, V lost 0 bases, and 11 bases had no gene match. The germline CDR1 and CDR2 sequences are LNHNV and YYDKDF (reference sequence). CDR3 DNA sequence: TGTGCCACCAGCAGAGATCTGCGGACAGGGGGGGTCTACTACAATGAGCAGTTCTTC. Translated: CATSRDLRTGGVYYNEQFF.

The table lists this clone with a count of one. The chain joins TRBV7-9 to TRBJ2-1, with a tentative D call TRBD1 (6 bases). This CDR3 comprises 13 residues. Trimming cost V 4 bases and J 8 bases, with 12 bases left between them. The germline CDR1 and CDR2 sequences are SEHNR and FQNEAQ (reference sequence). The CDR3 region has the DNA TGTGCCAGCAGCTCTCTCAGGGGTTATGAGCAGTTCTTC. Its protein is CASSSLRGYEQFF.

This chain connects TRBV6-2 or TRBV6-3 to TRBJ2-4, with a tentative D call TRBD1 (6 bases). The CDR3 is 17 residues long. The germline V gene encodes CDR1 MNHEY and CDR2 SVGEGT. The ends were cut back, 3 bases at V and 1 base at J, with 16 bases in the middle. CDR3 sequence (DNA): TGTGCCAGCAGTTATTGGGACACCAAAGGGGCCAAAAACATTCAGTACTTC. It codes for CASSYWDTKGAKNIQYF.

CDR3 sequence (DNA): TGTGCCAGCAGCTCCTCAGGGGGCGGTCTCTACAATGAGCAGTTCTTC. Amino acid sequence: CASSSSGGGLYNEQFF. The chain is built from TRBV11-2 and TRBJ2-1; 8 bases agree with TRBD1. Germline V gives CDR1 SGHAT, CDR2 FQNNGV. The ends lost 4 bases at V and 3 bases at J; junction bases unmatched: 8. The CDR3 contains 16 residues.

The rearrangement uses TRBV18 and TRBJ1-2, with TRBD1 identical over 12 bases. Unmatched junction bases numbered 12, after V lost 6 bases and J lost 7 bases. Germline V gene lookup returns CDR1 KGHSH and CDR2 LQKENI. This CDR3 has 16 amino acids. Here the CDR3 reads CASSAGQGASSGGYTF. The CDR3 DNA sequence: TGTGCCAGCTCGGCGGGACAGGGGGCATCGTCCGGTGGCTACACCTTC.

The rearrangement joins TRBV19 to TRBJ1-5, with TRBD1 identical over 11 bases. V gave up 5 bases and J gave up 5 bases; unmatched junction bases: 8. The CDR3 contains 16 residues. Germline V gives CDR1 LNHDA, CDR2 SQIVND (reference sequence). The CDR3 bases are TGTGCCAGTAGTCTCCGGACAGGGGGCTTAGATCAGCCCCAGCATTTT. Its translation: CASSLRTGGLDQPQHF.

This clone was seen many times. The chain couples TRBV5-1 to TRBJ1-4; D unresolved. The CDR3 has 15 amino acids. Looked up from germline, CDR1 is SGHRS and CDR2 is YFSETQ. Trimming took off 4 bases at V and 5 bases at J, with 15 bases between the two ends. The CDR3 sequence: CASSPHGKANEKLFF. DNA for the CDR3: TGCGCCAGCAGCCCCCACGGGAAAGCAAATGAAAAACTGTTTTTT.

V gene TRBV3-1 (or the pseudogene TRBV3-2) combines with J gene TRBJ2-2; 7 bases are shared with TRBD2. Germline CDR1 is LGHDT and CDR2 is YNNKEL (reference sequence). The CDR3 sequence is 15 residues long. V gave up 6 bases and J gave up 0 bases; unmatched junction bases: 4. The CDR3 loop is CASRLSGSNTGELFF. The CDR3 DNA follows: TGTGCCAGCAGACTTAGCGGGTCGAACACCGGGGAGCTGTTTTTT.

A few counts support this clone. The gene calls are TRBV6-4 and TRBJ2-1; TRBD1 matches 11 bases. Germline values: CDR1 MRHNA, CDR2 SNTAGT. V dropped 0 bases and J dropped 6; count of bases not matched to a gene: 4. The CDR3 is made up of 16 amino acids. The CDR3 spells CASSDSIGTGGNEQFF. CDR3 sequence (DNA): TGTGCCAGCAGTGACTCGATTGGGACAGGGGGCAATGAGCAGTTCTTC.